Listed below are T cell receptor beta chains from one sample, sequenced in a study of blood T cell repertoires in COVID-19. Generated by immunoSEQ multiplex PCR, the TCRdb table keeps only in-frame clones and is missing some. Among around 160,000 clones, around 79% were seen once, and the ten largest hold about 10%. The sample consisted of PBMCs or T cells enriched from blood (not recorded which). These receptors were taken from a man over 45 who had recovered from COVID-19. The CDR3 runs from the conserved cysteine through the conserved F or W. Each record gives: D gene, J gene, V gene, clone size, CDR3 protein, CDR3 DNA. D genes are given only for firm matches. Size is stated for part of the rows, as once, few or many counts, or as a class when the clone is expanded.

- | TRBJ1-1 | TRBV28 | - | CAITGMNTEAFF | TGTGCCATCACAGGAATGAACACTGAAGCTTTCTTT
- | TRBJ1-5 | TRBV28 | - | CASRFGGAGSNQPQHF | TGTGCCAGCAGATTCGGTGGTGCGGGTAGCAATCAGCCCCAGCATTTT
- | TRBJ2-3 | TRBV27 | once | CASSARGSGADTQYF | TGTGCCAGCAGCGCCCGGGGATCGGGGGCAGATACGCAGTATTTT
- | TRBJ2-3 | TRBV7-3 | - | CASSLMASTDTQYF | TGTGCCAGCAGCTTAATGGCCTCCACAGATACGCAGTATTTT
- | TRBJ1-1 | TRBV14 | - | CASSHFTGNTGTEAFF | TGTGCCAGCAGCCATTTTACCGGGAATACCGGGACTGAAGCTTTCTTT
TRBD1 | TRBJ1-5 | TRBV19 | - | CASSPKDRGGGNQPQHF | TGTGCCAGTAGCCCAAAAGACAGGGGTGGGGGCAATCAGCCCCAGCATTTT
- | TRBJ2-1 | TRBV5-6 | once | CASSLGVVYNEQFF | TGTGCCAGCAGCTTGGGAGTCGTATACAATGAGCAGTTCTTC
- | TRBJ2-1 | TRBV15 | - | CATSRGHWNLYNEQFF | TGTGCCACCAGCAGGGGGCATTGGAACCTCTACAATGAGCAGTTCTTC
TRBD1 | TRBJ2-7 | TRBV6-5 | - | CASSRDRTVSYEQYF | TGTGCCAGCAGCAGGGACAGGACTGTTTCCTACGAGCAGTACTTC
- | TRBJ1-4 | TRBV12-3/TRBV12-4 | - | CASSYRESEKLFF | TGTGCCAGCAGCTACCGGGAAAGTGAAAAACTGTTTTTT
TRBD1 | TRBJ1-4 | TRBV7-2 | - | CASSSGQVYNEKLFF | TGTGCCAGCAGCAGCGGACAGGTTTATAATGAAAAACTGTTTTTT
- | TRBJ2-1 | TRBV4-2 | - | CASSQDLTNNEQFF | TGTGCCAGCAGCCAAGATCTCACTAACAATGAGCAGTTCTTC
- | TRBJ2-3 | TRBV28 | - | CASSGRRPSTDTQYF | TGTGCCAGCAGTGGGCGAAGGCCCTCCACAGATACGCAGTATTTT
- | TRBJ1-5 | TRBV5-6 | - | CASSTTGAGAPQPQHF | TGTGCCAGCAGCACCACCGGGGCGGGGGCCCCTCAGCCCCAGCATTTT
TRBD2 | TRBJ2-5 | TRBV10-3 | - | CAISSTSGGNNKETQYF | TGTGCCATCAGTTCGACTAGCGGGGGGAACAATAAAGAGACCCAGTACTTC
- | TRBJ1-1 | TRBV18 | - | CASSPEGTFLRTEAFF | TGTGCCAGCTCACCAGAAGGGACTTTCCTTAGGACTGAAGCTTTCTTT
TRBD2 | TRBJ2-7 | TRBV3-1/TRBV3-2 | - | CASSQDIGASGGSSYEQYF | TGTGCCAGCAGCCAAGATATTGGGGCTAGCGGGGGAAGCTCCTACGAGCAGTACTTC
- | TRBJ2-5 | TRBV5-1 | - | CASSGQLGETQYF | TGCGCCAGCAGCGGACAACTCGGGGAGACCCAGTACTTC
- | TRBJ1-4 | TRBV7-2 | - | CASSAGVVEKLFF | TGTGCCAGCAGCGCCGGGGTCGTTGAAAAACTGTTTTTT
- | TRBJ1-1 | TRBV28 | - | CASSLAGPEAFF | TGTGCCAGCAGTTTAGCAGGCCCCGAGGCTTTCTTT
- | TRBJ2-1 | TRBV9 | - | CASSVGTPLQGLYNEQFF | TGTGCCAGCAGCGTTGGGACACCTCTACAAGGGCTCTACAATGAGCAGTTCTTC
TRBD2 | TRBJ2-6 | TRBV11-3 | - | CASSPGGLAGVSGANVLTF | TGTGCCAGCAGCCCGGGTGGGCTAGCGGGGGTCTCTGGGGCCAACGTCCTGACTTTC
- | TRBJ1-5 | TRBV21-1 | - | CATRGPNLRNQPQHF | TGTGCGACCAGGGGGCCGAATCTACGCAATCAGCCCCAGCATTTT
TRBD1 | TRBJ1-2 | TRBV13 | - | CASSETGEKDYGYTF | TGTGCCAGCAGCGAGACAGGGGAGAAAGACTATGGCTACACCTTC
- | TRBJ2-7 | TRBV10-1 | - | CASSRTALGEQYF | TGCGCCAGCAGTAGGACAGCCCTTGGGGAGCAGTACTTC
- | TRBJ2-3 | TRBV11-2 | - | CASSLGRGSTDTQYF | TGTGCCAGCAGCTTAGGCAGGGGTAGCACAGATACGCAGTATTTT
TRBD1 | TRBJ1-6 | TRBV5-1 | - | CASSFTGVDSPLHF | TGCGCCAGCAGCTTTACAGGGGTAGATTCACCCCTCCACTTT
- | TRBJ1-2 | TRBV4-2 | - | CASSQEGSEGGYTF | TGTGCCAGCAGCCAAGAAGGTTCCGAGGGCGGCTACACCTTC
- | TRBJ1-2 | TRBV28 | - | CASTLGAEPGWHGYTF | TGTGCCAGCACCTTGGGGGCGGAACCAGGGTGGCATGGCTACACCTTC
- | TRBJ1-1 | TRBV28 | - | CASSPGGYTEAFF | TGTGCCAGCAGCCCAGGAGGGTACACTGAAGCTTTCTTT
- | TRBJ2-4 | TRBV13 | - | CASSLESSRANIQYF | TGTGCCAGCAGCTTAGAGTCGTCCAGGGCGAACATTCAGTACTTC
- | TRBJ2-5 | TRBV6-5 | - | CASSDGDFQETQYF | TGTGCCAGCAGCGACGGGGACTTCCAAGAGACCCAGTACTTC
- | TRBJ2-3 | TRBV11-2 | - | CASSQVLAQDTQYF | TGTGCCAGCAGCCAAGTGCTAGCCCAGGATACGCAGTATTTT
TRBD2 | TRBJ2-3 | TRBV7-9 | - | CASRSGNSGRRTDTQYF | TGTGCCAGCAGGTCCGGAAATAGCGGGAGGAGGACAGATACGCAGTATTTT
TRBD2 | TRBJ2-1 | TRBV5-8 | - | CASSRLAGGNEQFF | TGTGCCAGCAGTAGACTAGCGGGGGGCAATGAGCAGTTCTTC
- | TRBJ2-1 | TRBV2 | - | CASSKDSLSEQFF | TGTGCCAGCAGTAAGGACAGTTTATCAGAGCAGTTCTTC
- | TRBJ2-7 | TRBV5-1 | - | CASSLDRGTDGGEQYF | TGCGCCAGCAGCTTGGATCGCGGGACCGACGGGGGCGAGCAGTACTTC
- | TRBJ1-2 | TRBV7-8 | - | CASSPPGRGYTF | TGTGCCAGCAGCCCCCCGGGGAGGGGCTACACCTTC
- | TRBJ2-7 | TRBV15 | - | CATSRDRGSEQYF | TGTGCCACCAGCAGAGACAGGGGCAGCGAGCAGTACTTC
TRBD2 | TRBJ2-5 | TRBV3-1/TRBV3-2 | - | CASSQRVSGNEETQYF | TGTGCCAGCAGCCAAAGAGTCAGCGGGAATGAAGAGACCCAGTACTTC
- | TRBJ2-7 | TRBV4-2 | - | CASSQDSREQYF | TGTGCCAGCAGCCAAGATTCTAGGGAGCAGTACTTC
- | TRBJ1-6 | TRBV19 | - | CASSSGFTTSPLHF | TGTGCCAGTAGTTCGGGATTTACGACCTCACCCCTCCACTTT
- | TRBJ1-6 | TRBV5-4 | few | CASSSPSTGISHNSPLHF | TGTGCCAGCAGCTCGCCGTCAACCGGGATATCGCATAATTCACCCCTCCACTTT
- | TRBJ1-2 | TRBV7-9 | - | CASSFGRLNYGYTF | TGTGCCAGCAGCTTTGGTCGGTTGAACTATGGCTACACCTTC
- | TRBJ2-3 | TRBV6-5 | - | CASSYSTAGSTDTQYF | TGTGCCAGCAGTTACTCGACGGCGGGAAGCACAGATACGCAGTATTTT
TRBD2 | TRBJ2-5 | TRBV28 | once | CASSPSWGSGQQETQYF | TGTGCCAGCAGCCCTTCCTGGGGTAGCGGGCAACAAGAGACCCAGTACTTC
TRBD1 | TRBJ2-7 | TRBV11-3 | - | CASSSSAGGEQYF | TGTGCCAGCAGCTCTTCCGCAGGGGGCGAGCAGTACTTC